The 3 T cell receptor beta chains given below trace back to one sample, sequenced in a study of Ad26.COV2.S vaccination and SARS-CoV-2 variants. TCRdb keeps only in-frame clones here, not all; method: immunoSEQ multiplex PCR. The table has 150,000 to 200,000 clones, around nine tenths seen once; the top ten hold under 7.5%. The sample in question was peripheral blood, obtained after recovery from COVID-19. These receptors were taken from a human donor who had recovered from COVID-19.

V and J are TRBV7-9 and TRBJ2-3; D perhaps matches TRBD2 (6 bases). Per the germline V gene, CDR1 is SEHNR and CDR2 is FQNEAQ (reference sequence). V was shortened by 2 bases and J by 3 bases, with 12 bases between the two germline ends. The CDR3 loop spans 15 amino acids. The CDR3 here is CASSLNGGLTDTQYF. The CDR3 DNA is TGTGCCAGCAGCTTAAACGGAGGGTTGACAGATACGCAGTATTTT.

This chain links TRBV6-6 with TRBJ1-2, with no clear D. The V and J ends lost 6 bases and 3 bases respectively, with 14 bases between them. CDR1 is MNHNY and CDR2 is SVGAGI in the germline V gene (reference sequence). The CDR3 contains 14 residues. CDR3 residues: CASRDRMGYYGYTF. The DNA for the CDR3 is TGTGCCAGCAGGGACCGTATGGGCTACTATGGCTACACCTTC.

The CDR3 here is CASSLGSFQETQYF. The CDR3 DNA follows: TGTGCCAGCAGCTTAGGCAGCTTCCAAGAGACCCAGTACTTC. J is TRBJ2-5 and V is TRBV7-3; D is unclear. Trimming left V 2 bases short and J 1 base short, with 8 bases between. Germline CDR1 and CDR2: SGHTA and FQGTGA. The CDR3 sequence is 14 residues long.